This paragraph reports one T cell receptor beta chain. What it binds is not known. Generated by immunoSEQ multiplex PCR, the TCRdb table keeps only in-frame clones and is missing some. This sample yields approximately 980,000 clones, of which 70% to 85% are seen a single time; about 1.5% belongs to the top ten. This entry belongs to a study of shared clonotypes between healthy human individuals. Study findings and constraints: Larger estimated richness was generally recorded for naive subsets relative to memory subsets. Naive CD4 clonotypes overlapped across a handful of donors at about 5%.

With V trimmed by 2 bases and J by 3 bases, 4 bases remained unmatched. The CDR3 consists of 14 residues. Germline loops: CDR1 SGHTA, CDR2 FQGNSA. The J gene is TRBJ2-7, the V gene TRBV7-2; 7 bases agree with TRBD1. This TCR was sampled from a man aged 18 to 30 in good health. Sequenced: memory CD4+ T cells sorted from blood. Subset reported: CD45RA-negative fraction. CDR3 DNA: TGTGCCAGCAGCTTACAGACAGGGCGCTACGAGCAGTACTTC. Protein: CASSLQTGRYEQYF.